A single sample gave rise to the 11 T cell receptor beta chains below, sequenced in a study of graft-versus-host responses after intestinal transplantation. Data came from immunoSEQ multiplex PCR; TCRdb stores just in-frame clones and leaves some out. The sample lists roughly 50,000 clones; 80% to 95% were seen once. These receptors have no identified antigens. This material consisted of unstimulated CD4+ T cells sorted from spleen or lymph node cells, taken before transplant. The receptors stem from a human donor who was the organ donor for an intestinal transplant.

This sequence joins TRBV5-1 and TRBJ2-3; perhaps TRBD2 as D (5 bases). There are 16 residues in the CDR3. CDR1 SGHRS and CDR2 YFSETQ come from the germline V gene. V was cut by 0 bases and J by 0 bases, with 11 bases left in between. In DNA, the CDR3 is TGCGCCAGCAGCTTGGGAGGGCTCGCTAGCACAGATACGCAGTATTTT. It encodes CASSLGGLASTDTQYF.

The rearrangement links TRBV18 to TRBJ2-3, with TRBD1 identical over 9 bases. Germline V gene sequence: CDR1 KGHSH, CDR2 LQKENI. V was clipped by 1 base and J by 0 bases; unmatched bases: 11. This CDR3 has 19 amino acids. The CDR3 DNA is TGTGCCAGCTCACCACGGCCCACAGGGGGCGGGGGTAGCACAGATACGCAGTATTTT. Its protein is CASSPRPTGGGGSTDTQYF.

The chain links TRBV7-2 to TRBJ1-1, with TRBD1 identical over 7 bases. Looked up from germline, CDR1 is SGHTA and CDR2 is FQGNSA. The CDR3 is 13 residues long. J was trimmed by 6 bases and V by 8 bases; bases with no gene match: 9. CDR3 nucleotides: TGTGCCAGCGGCTATCAGGGGGTACCTGAAGCTTTCTTT. Translation gives CASGYQGVPEAFF.

This rearrangement joins TRBV7-2 to TRBJ2-7; perhaps TRBD2 as D (6 bases). Germline V CDR1 and CDR2: SGHTA, FQGNSA. The CDR3 loop spans 15 amino acids. The V gene lost 0 bases and the J gene lost 3 bases, with 12 bases spanning the gap. The CDR3, as DNA: TGTGCCAGCAGCTTAGCTGGGGGGAAAGGCTACGAGCAGTACTTC. Its protein product is CASSLAGGKGYEQYF.

This clone was picked up one time. V gene TRBV7-2 combines with J gene TRBJ2-7; TRBD2 agrees at 9 bases. Gene TRBJ2-5 matches the end of the DNA better, so the J call may be wrong. CDR1 SGHTA and CDR2 FQGNSA come from the germline V gene. This CDR3 has 14 residues. CDR3 amino acids: CASSLASGRETQYF. CDR3 coding DNA: TGTGCCAGCAGCTTAGCTAGCGGGAGAGAGACCCAGTACTTC.

The chain couples TRBV5-1 to TRBJ1-2; no definite D call. Trimming removed 4 bases at V and 8 bases at J, with 15 bases between. The length of the CDR3 is 13 residues. Germline loops: CDR1 SGHRS, CDR2 YFSETQ. The CDR3 DNA reads TGCGCCAGCAGCGATGATATCGGTTGGGGCTACACCTTC. Its protein is CASSDDIGWGYTF.

There are a few counts of this clone. The chain recombines TRBV28 with TRBJ1-2, with 9 bases fitting TRBD1. Per the germline V gene, CDR1 is MDHEN and CDR2 is SYDVKM. V lost 6 bases to trimming and J lost 4 bases; unmatched junction nucleotides: 6. This CDR3 region has 14 residues. In DNA, the CDR3 is TGTGCCAGCAGCTTGGACAGGGGATTCTATGGCTACACCTTC. Protein product: CASSLDRGFYGYTF.

There are a few counts of this clone. J is TRBJ2-5 and V is TRBV25-1; D perhaps matches TRBD1 (5 bases). V was pared by 3 bases and J by 5 bases, with 16 bases between. The CDR3 is 15 residues long. CDR1 is MGHDK, CDR2 SYGVNS, per germline. The CDR3 sequence is CASSEMSGAGETQYF. In DNA form, the CDR3 reads TGTGCCAGCAGTGAGATGAGTGGGGCTGGGGAGACCCAGTACTTC.

This chain links TRBV4-3 with TRBJ2-1; 10 positions match TRBD2. With V trimmed by 0 bases and J by 15 bases, 5 bases remained unmatched. The CDR3 is 13 amino acids. Germline assignment: CDR1 LGHNA and CDR2 YSLEER. The CDR3 coding sequence is TGCGCCAGCAGCCAAGAAAGCGGGAGGGCAGCGTTCTTC. Amino acids: CASSQESGRAAFF.

The V and J genes are TRBV18 and TRBJ1-5, with TRBD1 identical over 10 bases. The V and J ends lost 5 bases and 0 bases, in that order; junction bases with no gene match: 4. CDR3 length: 16 amino acids. Germline loops: CDR1 KGHSH, CDR2 LQKENI. This CDR3 reads CASSSGQGPSNQPQHF. DNA of the CDR3: TGTGCCAGCTCATCGGGACAGGGGCCTAGCAATCAGCCCCAGCATTTT.

The rearrangement joins TRBV2 to TRBJ1-2; TRBD1 is a possible D gene (6 bases). In germline, CDR1 is SNHLY, CDR2 FYNNEI. Trimming cost V 7 bases and J 0 bases, with 12 bases left between them. This CDR3 region has 14 residues. The DNA for the CDR3 is TGTGCCAGCAATATCAGGACAGCTAACTATGGCTACACCTTC. Translating gives CASNIRTANYGYTF.